The next 30 T cell receptor beta chains were all read from a single sample in a study of vaccination effects on CD4 cells after COVID-19. These receptors have no identified antigens. Isolating CD4+ T cells followed around nine days of culture. Participants completed two doses of the BNT162b2 or mRNA-1273 vaccine. Sequencing was performed with immunoSEQ multiplex PCR; in TCRdb, only in-frame clones are kept and a portion is missing. Of tens of thousands of clones listed, approximately 73% are singletons. The sequencing here drew on CD4+ T cells from PBMCs cultured without peptide, taken after COVID-19 vaccination. These receptors originate from a human donor who received a COVID-19 vaccine.

The chain has TRBV6-1 and TRBJ1-6; possible D gene TRBD1, 5 bases. This CDR3 is 16 amino acids long. V lost 2 bases and J lost 7, with 15 bases in between. Germline assignment: CDR1 MNHNS and CDR2 SASEGT. For the CDR3, the DNA is TGTGCCAGCAGTGAACCCGCCGGCAGGGTAAATTCACCCCTCCACTTT. The encoded protein is CASSEPAGRVNSPLHF.

As regards this clone: At the DNA level, this CDR3 is encoded by other sequences in the same sample as well. The rearrangement uses TRBV12-3 or TRBV12-4 and TRBJ1-5; D remains ambiguous. The CDR3 contains 12 residues. Trimming pared 3 bases from V and 7 bases from J, leaving 7 bases between. The CDR3 loop reads CASSFSEQPQHF. In DNA form, the CDR3 reads TGTGCCAGCAGTTTTTCTGAGCAGCCCCAGCATTTT.

The chain has TRBV3-1 (or the pseudogene TRBV3-2) and TRBJ2-3, with a possible D match to TRBD1 (5 bases). Trimming took 3 bases from V and 1 from J, leaving 5 bases between them. CDR3 length: 13 residues. Germline assignment: CDR1 LGHDT and CDR2 YNNKEL (reference sequence). The CDR3 DNA sequence: TGTGCCAGCAGCCAGGGGCGCACAGATACGCAGTATTTT. This gives the protein CASSQGRTDTQYF.

This clone was recorded at least ten times. The chain is built from TRBV6-5 and TRBJ1-5, with 7 bases matching TRBD1. V trimming: 8 bases; J trimming: 8 bases; junction bases outside the gene matches: 6. Germline-derived CDR1 and CDR2 are MNHEY and SVGAGI. The CDR3 sequence is 12 residues long. The CDR3 is CASGRGLEPQHF. DNA of the CDR3: TGTGCCAGCGGGAGGGGGCTGGAGCCCCAGCATTTT.

The chain links TRBV7-2 to TRBJ1-1; D remains ambiguous. Per germline, CDR1 SGHTA and CDR2 FQGNSA. V dropped 1 base and J dropped 2 bases, with 5 bases sitting between them. This CDR3 spans 13 amino acids. CDR3 region: CASSLGENTEAFF. The CDR3, as DNA: TGTGCCAGCAGCTTAGGGGAAAACACTGAAGCTTTCTTT.

Only a few counts were recorded for this clone. J is TRBJ1-1 and V is TRBV5-1; D call uncertain. The CDR3 has 13 amino acids. Germline V gene data show CDR1 as SGHRS and CDR2 as YFSETQ. V lost 0 bases and J lost 1, with 4 bases in between. CDR3 nucleotide sequence: TGCGCCAGCAGCTTGGGGACGAACACTGAAGCTTTCTTT. This gives the protein CASSLGTNTEAFF.

The chain has TRBV5-6 and TRBJ2-7; D is unclear. Trimming pared 5 bases from V and 4 bases from J, leaving 16 bases between. Germline-derived CDR1 and CDR2 are SGHDT and YYEEEE. The CDR3 extends over 14 amino acids. This chain's CDR3 is CASSQISGPYEQYV. The CDR3, as DNA: TGTGCCAGCAGTCAAATATCGGGCCCATACGAGCAGTACGTC.

This clone was picked up one time. This rearrangement joins TRBV10-2 to TRBJ2-5; the match to TRBD2 covers 8 bases. Germline values: CDR1 WSHSY, CDR2 SAAADI. The CDR3 runs to 14 residues. Trimming removed 6 bases from V and 7 bases from J; junction bases left unmatched: 10. The CDR3 DNA reads as TGCGCCAGCAGATCCGGGGGGGGCGTGGGGACCCAGTACTTC. Translation: CASRSGGGVGTQYF.

J is TRBJ2-7 and V is TRBV4-1; maybe TRBD1 (6 bases). V shed 1 base and J shed 7 bases, with 17 bases lying between them. There are 15 residues in the CDR3. Germline V gene data show CDR1 as MGHRA and CDR2 as YSYEKL. This CDR3 reads CASSQGAGVLNEQYV. CDR3 coding DNA: TGCGCCAGCAGCCAAGGGGCAGGGGTGCTGAATGAGCAGTACGTC.

The chain carries TRBV6-5 and TRBJ1-2; tentatively, D is TRBD1 (6 bases). Germline CDR1 and CDR2: MNHEY and SVGAGI. The CDR3 sequence is 15 residues long. V was cut by 6 bases and J by 7 bases, with 21 bases left in between. The CDR3 protein is CASRGMDSAEGGYTF. CDR3 in DNA: TGTGCCAGCAGGGGGATGGACAGCGCGGAAGGTGGCTACACCTTC.

This clone was detected once. The chain uses TRBV18 and TRBJ1-5; no reliable D call. This CDR3 is 13 amino acids long. Germline CDR1 KGHSH, CDR2 LQKENI. Trimming removed 4 bases at V and 6 bases at J, with 10 bases between. The chain's CDR3 is CASSRVDTQPQHF. The CDR3 region has the DNA TGTGCCAGCTCACGAGTTGACACTCAGCCCCAGCATTTT.

The chain employs TRBV5-5 and TRBJ1-6; 7 positions agree with TRBD1. The V gene's germline CDR1 is SGHKS and CDR2 YYEKEE (reference sequence). Trimming cost V 3 bases and J 6 bases; bases outside gene matches: 3. The length of the CDR3 is 14 residues. The chain's CDR3 is CASSSGTVNSPLHF. The CDR3 nucleotides read TGTGCCAGCAGCTCCGGGACAGTTAATTCACCCCTCCACTTT.

The V call is TRBV2, the J call TRBJ1-1, with TRBD1 matching 10 bases. Looked up from germline, CDR1 is SNHLY and CDR2 is FYNNEI. This CDR3 is built from 14 residues. V gave up 5 bases and J gave up 1 base; unmatched junction bases: 1. Here the CDR3 reads CASSRQGANTEAFF. The CDR3 bases are TGTGCCAGCAGTAGACAGGGGGCGAACACTGAAGCTTTCTTT.

The V and J genes are TRBV5-1 and TRBJ2-3; a possible D gene is TRBD1 (5 bases). Germline values: CDR1 SGHRS, CDR2 YFSETQ. The CDR3 has 14 amino acids. Trimming pared 1 base from V and 2 bases from J, leaving 8 bases between. CDR3 residues: CASSLYRNTDTQYF. For the CDR3, the DNA is TGCGCCAGCAGCTTGTACAGGAACACAGATACGCAGTATTTT.

The chain links TRBV3-1 (or the pseudogene TRBV3-2) to TRBJ1-1, with 7 bases identical to TRBD1. Germline V gene data show CDR1 as LGHDT and CDR2 as YNNKEL (reference sequence). This CDR3 spans 13 amino acids. Trimming took 3 bases from V and 6 from J; bases not matched to a gene: 4. The CDR3 reads CASSQTGPAEAFF. CDR3 sequence (DNA): TGTGCCAGCAGCCAGACAGGGCCCGCTGAAGCTTTCTTT.

The chain uses TRBV2 and TRBJ1-6; possible D gene TRBD1, 5 bases. The germline gives CDR1 SNHLY, CDR2 FYNNEI. V was cut by 6 bases and J by 8 bases, with 11 bases left in between. This CDR3 is 13 amino acids long. The CDR3 loop is CASRREGDSPLHF. The CDR3 DNA reads TGTGCCAGCAGGCGGGAAGGGGATTCACCCCTCCACTTT.

The table lists this clone with a count of one. V and J are TRBV19 and TRBJ2-3; D gene uncertain. Between the trimmed V and J ends, which lost 6 bases and 1 base, there was a span of 8 bases. Germline-derived CDR1 and CDR2 are LNHDA and SQIVND (reference sequence). The CDR3 totals 13 residues. CDR3 region: CASSPTGTDTQYF. CDR3 sequence (DNA): TGTGCCAGTAGCCCGACGGGCACAGATACGCAGTATTTT. The complete variable domain, with remaining parts taken from reference TRBV19 and TRBJ2-3, reads DGGITQSPKYLFRKEGQNVTLSCEQNLNHDAMYWYRQDPGQGLRLIYYSQIVNDFQKGDIAEGYSVSREKKESFPLTVTSAQKNPTAFYLCASSPTGTDTQYFGPGTRLTVL.

This clone was seen a handful of times. This sequence joins TRBV18 and TRBJ2-2; 7 nucleotides agree with TRBD1. The CDR3 contains 15 residues. The ends lost 5 bases at V and 3 bases at J; junction bases unmatched: 6. CDR1 KGHSH and CDR2 LQKENI come from the germline V gene. The CDR3 reads CASSFGQVDTGELFF. The DNA for the CDR3 is TGTGCCAGCTCATTTGGACAGGTAGACACCGGGGAGCTGTTTTTT.

This clone was seen only a few times. J is TRBJ2-4 and V is TRBV19; weak D call: TRBD2 (5 bases). The CDR3 runs 12 residues. Germline V lookup: CDR1 LNHDA, CDR2 SQIVND (reference sequence). V lost 6 bases to trimming and J lost 9 bases, with 12 bases between them. DNA of the CDR3: TGTGCCAGTAGACCAGCGGCGGGCATTCAGTACTTC. Amino acid sequence: CASRPAAGIQYF.

The rearrangement uses TRBV19 and TRBJ2-1; weak D call: TRBD2 (6 bases). The CDR3 is made up of 17 amino acids. Germline V gene sequence: CDR1 LNHDA, CDR2 SQIVND (reference sequence). Trimming cost V 1 base and J 3 bases, with 16 bases left between them. The CDR3 loop reads CASSIGGSGPGYNEQFF. The CDR3 coding sequence is TGTGCCAGTAGTATAGGAGGAAGCGGGCCAGGCTACAATGAGCAGTTCTTC.

This chain connects TRBV5-6 to TRBJ2-7, with D possibly TRBD2 on 6 matching bases. The CDR3 covers 16 residues. The V end lost 4 bases, the J end lost 4 bases, and 21 bases lay between the germline ends. The germline V gene has CDR1 SGHDT and CDR2 YYEEEE. The CDR3 reads CASSGTPAGSSYEQYV. The CDR3 DNA sequence: TGTGCCAGCAGCGGCACCCCGGCGGGGAGTTCGTACGAGCAGTACGTC.

The rearrangement links TRBV5-1 to TRBJ1-6; possible D gene TRBD1, 5 bases. This CDR3 has 13 amino acids. V gave up 0 bases and J gave up 7 bases, with 5 bases separating them. CDR1 is SGHRS, CDR2 YFSETQ, per germline. CDR3 in DNA: TGCGCCAGCAGCTTGGAGGGGAATTCACCCCTCCACTTT. As protein: CASSLEGNSPLHF.

The J gene is TRBJ1-1, the V gene TRBV5-1; 7 nucleotides align to TRBD1. The CDR3 length is 17 residues. J gave up 0 bases and V 7 bases, and 15 bases lay outside the gene matches. Germline V lookup: CDR1 SGHRS, CDR2 YFSETQ. The CDR3 loop reads CASYETRGTGMNTEAFF. The DNA of the CDR3 is TGCGCCAGCTATGAAACCAGGGGGACGGGGATGAACACTGAAGCTTTCTTT.

This clone was picked up a small number of times. V is TRBV27 and J is TRBJ1-2; D is uncertain. The CDR3 totals 14 residues. V lost 5 bases and J lost 3, with 13 bases in between. The germline gives CDR1 MNHEY, CDR2 SMNVEV (reference sequence). CDR3: CASSRKPTDYGYTF. DNA for the CDR3: TGTGCCAGCAGTCGAAAACCGACGGACTATGGCTACACCTTC.

This sequence joins TRBV6-5 and TRBJ1-2, with D possibly matching TRBD1 (5 bases). The germline gives CDR1 MNHEY, CDR2 SVGAGI. The V gene lost 2 bases and the J gene lost 4 bases, with 11 bases spanning the gap. The CDR3 is 14 amino acids. The CDR3 reads CASSYQGDGYGYTF. Written as DNA, the CDR3 is TGTGCCAGCAGTTACCAAGGGGATGGCTATGGCTACACCTTC.

The chain joins TRBV18 to TRBJ2-1; TRBD2 aligns across 9 bases. The ends lost 1 base at V and 6 bases at J; junction bases unmatched: 1. This CDR3 has 14 amino acids. Per the germline V gene, CDR1 is KGHSH and CDR2 is LQKENI. The CDR3 loop reads CASSPQRGANEQFF. CDR3 in DNA: TGTGCCAGCTCACCACAGCGGGGGGCCAATGAGCAGTTCTTC.

This chain links TRBV12-3 or TRBV12-4 with TRBJ1-5; no clear D gene. V was shortened by 7 bases and J by 1 base, with 8 bases between the two germline ends. The length of the CDR3 is 13 residues. The CDR3 DNA follows: TGTGCCAGCAAGGCGGGGAGCAATCAGCCCCAGCATTTT. It specifies CASKAGSNQPQHF.

The chain joins TRBV5-1 to TRBJ2-5; D is perhaps TRBD1 (6 bases). Germline CDR1 and CDR2: SGHRS and YFSETQ. The CDR3 spans 15 residues. Between the trimmed V and J ends, which lost 4 bases and 1 base, there was a span of 14 bases. The chain's CDR3 is CASSLNDRRQETQYF. The CDR3 coding sequence is TGCGCCAGCAGCCTGAACGACAGGCGCCAAGAGACCCAGTACTTC.

This clone came up once. The chain uses TRBV11-2 and TRBJ2-5; 7 bases are shared with TRBD1. The CDR3 has 14 amino acids. Trimming cost V 5 bases and J 2 bases; bases outside gene matches: 5. Germline V gene data show CDR1 as SGHAT and CDR2 as FQNNGV. The CDR3 coding sequence is TGTGCCAGCAGCAGTCGGACAGGTCAAGAGACCCAGTACTTC. Amino acid sequence: CASSSRTGQETQYF. The whole variable domain, remainder taken from reference TRBV11-2 and TRBJ2-5, is EAGVAQSPRYKIIEKRQSVAFWCNPISGHATLYWYQQILGQGPKLLIQFQNNGVVDDSQLPKDRFSAERLKGVDSTLKIQPAKLEDSAVYLCASSSRTGQETQYFGPGTRLLVL.

The chain uses TRBV7-6 and TRBJ2-6; TRBD1 is a possible D gene (6 bases). This CDR3 spans 15 amino acids. V was pared by 5 bases and J by 4 bases, with 12 bases between. From germline, CDR1 is SGHVS and CDR2 FNYEAQ. This chain's CDR3 is CASSPQGPGANVLTF. In DNA, the CDR3 is TGTGCCAGCAGCCCACAGGGCCCCGGGGCCAACGTCCTGACTTTC.